Listed below are T cell receptor beta chains from one sample, sequenced in a study of blood T cell repertoires in COVID-19. Profiling relied on immunoSEQ multiplex PCR, and the TCRdb table lists in-frame clones only, not all of them. The profile shows around 150,000 clones, 60% to 85% of them singletons. The specimen was peripheral blood. The receptors here all came from a woman aged 80 or over with active or convalescent COVID-19. Both conserved end residues are part of each CDR3. The D gene is left open where the match is weak.

length: 14
V: TRBV7-9
J: TRBJ2-5
D: TRBD1
DNA: TGTGCCAGCAGCTTAGTAGGGGGCCAGGGGACCCAGTACTTC
CDR3: CASSLVGGQGTQYF

length: 14
V: TRBV21-1
J: TRBJ2-1
D: .
DNA: TGTGCCAGCAGGGGTAGCGGGGGTAATAAGGGGCAGTTCTTC
CDR3: CASRGSGGNKGQFF

length: 17
V: TRBV28
J: TRBJ2-6
D: TRBD2
DNA: TGTGCCAGCAGTTTATTTGCGGGGGGGCGTGGGGCCAACGTCCTGACTTTC
CDR3: CASSLFAGGRGANVLTF

length: 15
V: TRBV4-3
J: TRBJ1-2
D: .
DNA: TGCGCCAGCAGCCAAGATTCGGGGGGTCGGTATGGCTACACCTTC
CDR3: CASSQDSGGRYGYTF

length: 13
V: TRBV2
J: TRBJ1-1
D: .
DNA: TGTGCCCCCAGAGGGTCAGTCTACACTGAAGCTTTCTTT
CDR3: CAPRGSVYTEAFF

length: 15
V: TRBV5-1
J: TRBJ1-4
D: .
DNA: TGCGCCAGCAGCCCGTTGACAGGTTCTAATGAAAAACTGTTTTTT
CDR3: CASSPLTGSNEKLFF

length: 18
V: TRBV19
J: TRBJ2-3
D: TRBD2
DNA: TGTGCCAGTAGTATAGATCCTAGCGGGGCTCCGGTTACAGATACGCAGTATTTT
CDR3: CASSIDPSGAPVTDTQYF

length: 14
V: TRBV7-2
J: TRBJ2-3
D: .
DNA: TGTGCCAGCAGCTTCGGGATTGATACAGATACGCAGTATTTT
CDR3: CASSFGIDTDTQYF

length: 14
V: TRBV5-1
J: TRBJ1-1
D: .
DNA: TGCGCCAGCAGCTTGGCGGGGTATAGGACTGAAGCTTTCTTT
CDR3: CASSLAGYRTEAFF

length: 14
V: TRBV2
J: TRBJ1-4
D: .
DNA: TGTGCCAGCAGTGAAAGGGGGTTCGGTGAAAAACTGTTTTTT
CDR3: CASSERGFGEKLFF

length: 11
V: TRBV11-2
J: TRBJ1-1
D: .
DNA: TGTGCCAGCAGCTTAGCCGTTGAAGCTTTCTTT
CDR3: CASSLAVEAFF

length: 11
V: TRBV4-2
J: TRBJ1-3
D: .
DNA: TGTGCCAGCAGCCAGAGGGATACCATATATTTT
CDR3: CASSQRDTIYF

length: 14
V: TRBV7-9
J: TRBJ2-3
D: .
DNA: TGTGCCAGCAGCATACAGGTCCCCCGTGGGACGCAGTATTTT
CDR3: CASSIQVPRGTQYF

length: 12
V: TRBV7-9
J: TRBJ1-2
D: .
DNA: TGTGCCAGCAGCTCCCCCCCCAGTGGCTACACCTTC
CDR3: CASSSPPSGYTF

length: 18
V: TRBV5-1
J: TRBJ2-7
D: TRBD1
DNA: TGCGCCAGCAGCTCGAACCCCGCGGACAGGGCTCGCAGCTACGAGCAGTACTTC
CDR3: CASSSNPADRARSYEQYF